This T cell receptor (beta chain) is from a study of Tregs in tolerant kidney transplant recipients. Findings and limits, study-wide: No direct test of biological reproducibility was done here. Few patients were studied, so findings need validation in larger groups. Expanding Tregs on activated donor B cells appeared to best identify donor-specific TCRbeta clones.

Data came from immunoSEQ multiplex PCR; TCRdb stores just in-frame clones and leaves some out. The sample lists about 240,000 clones, about 86% occurring once. Notes on this clone: Its antigen is not known.

Germline trimming cut 5 bases from V and 0 bases from J; bases unmatched to any gene: 5. The germline CDR1 and CDR2 sequences are SGHVS and FNYEAQ. This CDR3 has 16 residues. Unstimulated Tregs (CD4+CD25+CD127-) and CD4+CD25- non-Tregs were sorted from PBMCs. The sequenced sample was CD4+ T cells from blood. The clonotype was recovered from a human donor in good health. The V call is TRBV7-6, the J call TRBJ2-3; TRBD1 agrees at 10 bases. CDR3 nucleotides: TGTGCCAGCAGCCCCGGGACAGGGGCTAGCACAGATACGCAGTATTTT. Its protein is CASSPGTGASTDTQYF. Full variable domain (outside the CDR3, taken from reference TRBV7-6 and TRBJ2-3): GAGVSQSPRYKVTKRGQDVALRCDPISGHVSLYWYRQALGQGPEFLTYFNYEAQQDKSGLPNDRFSAERPEGSISTLTIQRTEQRDSAMYRCASSPGTGASTDTQYFGPGTRLTVL.